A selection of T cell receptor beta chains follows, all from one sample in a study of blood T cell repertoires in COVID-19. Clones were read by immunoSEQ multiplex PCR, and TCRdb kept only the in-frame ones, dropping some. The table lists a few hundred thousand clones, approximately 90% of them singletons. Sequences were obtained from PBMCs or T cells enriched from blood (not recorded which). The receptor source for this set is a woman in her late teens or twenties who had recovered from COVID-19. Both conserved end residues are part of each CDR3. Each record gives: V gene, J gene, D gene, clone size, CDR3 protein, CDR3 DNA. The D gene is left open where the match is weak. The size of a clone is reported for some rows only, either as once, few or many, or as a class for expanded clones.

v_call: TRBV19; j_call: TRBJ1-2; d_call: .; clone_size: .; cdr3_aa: CASSSDILYGYTF; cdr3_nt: TGTGCCAGTAGTTCGGACATTCTCTATGGCTACACCTTC
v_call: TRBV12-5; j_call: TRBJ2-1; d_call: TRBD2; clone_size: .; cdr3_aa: CASGLVLSGGGAGYNEQFF; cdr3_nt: TGTGCTAGTGGTTTGGTACTCTCTGGCGGGGGGGCCGGCTACAATGAGCAGTTCTTC
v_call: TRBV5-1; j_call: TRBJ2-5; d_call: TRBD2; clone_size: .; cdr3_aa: CASSFGLAQETQYF; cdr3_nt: TGCGCCAGCAGCTTTGGACTAGCCCAAGAGACCCAGTACTTC
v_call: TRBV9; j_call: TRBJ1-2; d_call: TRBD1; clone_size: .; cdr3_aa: CASSSDRDGYTF; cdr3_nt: TGTGCCAGCAGCTCAGACAGGGATGGCTACACCTTC
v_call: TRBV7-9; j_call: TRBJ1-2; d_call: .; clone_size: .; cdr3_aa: CASSLNGYTF; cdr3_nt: TGTGCCAGCAGCCTAAATGGCTACACCTTC
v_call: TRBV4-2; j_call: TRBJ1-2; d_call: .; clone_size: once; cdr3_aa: CASSQGDRYYGYTF; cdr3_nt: TGTGCCAGCAGCCAAGGCGACAGGTACTATGGCTACACCTTC
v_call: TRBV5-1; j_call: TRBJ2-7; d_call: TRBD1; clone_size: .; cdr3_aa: CASSQLLDRGTYEQYF; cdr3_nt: TGCGCCAGCAGCCAGCTTCTGGACAGGGGCACCTACGAGCAGTACTTC
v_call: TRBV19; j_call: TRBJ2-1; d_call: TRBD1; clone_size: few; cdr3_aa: CASKSGQNYNEQFF; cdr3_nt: TGTGCCAGTAAGTCGGGACAGAACTACAATGAGCAGTTCTTC
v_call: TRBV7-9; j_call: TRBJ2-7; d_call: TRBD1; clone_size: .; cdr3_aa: CASSLRTGTGGPYEQYF; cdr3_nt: TGTGCCAGCAGCTTACGGACCGGGACAGGGGGGCCCTACGAGCAGTACTTC
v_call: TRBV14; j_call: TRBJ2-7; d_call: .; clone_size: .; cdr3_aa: CASSPRVEAWQYF; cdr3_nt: TGTGCCAGCAGCCCGAGGGTAGAGGCATGGCAGTACTTC
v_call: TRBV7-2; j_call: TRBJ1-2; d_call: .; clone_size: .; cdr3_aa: CASSLARQARYTF; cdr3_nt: TGTGCCAGCAGCTTAGCGCGACAGGCTCGCTACACCTTC
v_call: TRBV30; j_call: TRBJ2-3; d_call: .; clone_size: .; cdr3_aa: CAWRIGGTDTQYF; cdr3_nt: TGTGCCTGGAGAATCGGGGGCACAGATACGCAGTATTTT
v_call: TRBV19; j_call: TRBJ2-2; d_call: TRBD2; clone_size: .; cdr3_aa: CASSPVGGLAGGGSTGELFF; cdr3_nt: TGTGCCAGTAGTCCAGTGGGCGGACTAGCGGGAGGGGGGAGCACCGGGGAGCTGTTTTTT
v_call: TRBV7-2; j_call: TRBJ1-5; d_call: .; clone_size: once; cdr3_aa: CASSYDRNQPQHF; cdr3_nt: TGTGCCAGCAGCTATGACAGAAATCAGCCCCAGCATTTT
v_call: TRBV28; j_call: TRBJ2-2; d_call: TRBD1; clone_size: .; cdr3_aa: CASSWTGATGELFF; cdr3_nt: TGTGCCAGCAGCTGGACAGGGGCCACCGGGGAGCTGTTTTTT
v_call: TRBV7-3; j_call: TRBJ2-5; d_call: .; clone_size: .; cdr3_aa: CASSHWPPQVRRQETQYF; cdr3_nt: TGTGCCAGCAGCCACTGGCCCCCGCAGGTCCGCCGTCAAGAGACCCAGTACTTC
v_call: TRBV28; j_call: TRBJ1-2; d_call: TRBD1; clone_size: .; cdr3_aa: CASTIGGQGAFGYTF; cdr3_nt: TGTGCCAGCACCATTGGGGGACAGGGGGCGTTTGGCTACACCTTC
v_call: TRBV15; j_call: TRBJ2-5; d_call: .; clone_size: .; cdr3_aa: CATSRGFSETQYF; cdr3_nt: TGTGCCACCAGCAGAGGTTTTAGTGAGACCCAGTACTTC